These 27 T cell receptor beta chains originate from one sample sequenced in a study of blood T cell repertoires in COVID-19. Only in-frame clones appear in the TCRdb table, and some are missing; sequencing was by immunoSEQ multiplex PCR. The table includes 290,000 or so clones, roughly 86% detected once. Sequenced input: PBMCs or T cells enriched from blood (not recorded which). These receptors all stem from a woman aged 18-29 years who had recovered from COVID-19.

The J gene is TRBJ1-2, the V gene TRBV12-3 or TRBV12-4, with TRBD1 matching 7 bases. With V trimmed by 5 bases and J by 8 bases, 8 bases remained unmatched. The length of the CDR3 is 13 residues. The CDR3 loop is CASSATGQVGYTF. Written as DNA, the CDR3 is TGTGCCAGCAGTGCGACAGGGCAAGTGGGCTACACCTTC.

The CDR3 spells CASSQDKNEKLFF. The CDR3 DNA sequence: TGCGCCAGCAGCCAGGACAAGAATGAAAAACTGTTTTTT. V is TRBV4-3 and J is TRBJ1-4, with D maybe TRBD1 (5 bases). The germline V gene encodes CDR1 LGHNA and CDR2 YSLEER. Trimming pared 3 bases from V and 5 bases from J, leaving 7 bases between. CDR3 length: 13 amino acids.

The rearrangement uses TRBV4-3 and TRBJ2-1, with 9 bases lining up with TRBD2. Germline CDR1 is LGHNA and CDR2 is YSLEER. The junction had 4 bases not matched to a gene; V was cut back by 3 bases and J by 4 bases. The CDR3 is 15 amino acids. CDR3 DNA sequence: TGCGCCAGCAGCCAGAGCGGGGGGACATACAATGAGCAGTTCTTC. Its protein product is CASSQSGGTYNEQFF.

The V gene is TRBV29-1, the J gene TRBJ1-6; D is unresolved. V was pared by 4 bases and J by 7 bases, with 11 bases between. The CDR3 sequence is 13 residues long. Looked up from germline, CDR1 is SQVTM and CDR2 is ANQGSEA. CDR3 residues: CSVGSTKNSPLHF. In nucleotides, the CDR3 is TGCAGCGTTGGTAGCACGAAGAATTCACCCCTCCACTTT.

The rearrangement links TRBV19 to TRBJ1-1, with 10 bases that match TRBD1. The CDR3 length is 17 residues. Trimming took 3 bases from V and 0 from J; bases not matched to a gene: 7. The germline gives CDR1 LNHDA, CDR2 SQIVND (reference sequence). As DNA, the CDR3 is TGTGCCAGTAGTATGTTGGACAGGGGGATTTTGAACACTGAAGCTTTCTTT. Its translation is CASSMLDRGILNTEAFF.

V gene TRBV27 combines with J gene TRBJ2-7; TRBD1 might be the D (5 bases). V was clipped by 3 bases and J by 0 bases, with 12 bases between them. CDR1 MNHEY and CDR2 SMNVEV come from the germline V gene (reference sequence). This CDR3 is built from 15 residues. The CDR3 DNA reads TGTGCCAGCAGTTTGGCCAGGGCCCTCTCCTACGAGCAGTACTTC. Translating gives CASSLARALSYEQYF.

The CDR3 reads CASSQEPPGGVDTEAFF. The CDR3 DNA is TGCGCCAGCAGCCAAGAGCCCCCTGGAGGGGTTGACACTGAAGCTTTCTTT. V is TRBV4-1 and J is TRBJ1-1; D perhaps matches TRBD1 (5 bases). This CDR3 is built from 17 residues. Trimming stripped 0 bases from V and 3 bases from J, with 17 bases between. Germline CDR1 reads MGHRA; CDR2 reads YSYEKL.

The CDR3 bases are TGTGCCAGCACCGAAGTCGGGAGGGCCGAAGCCAAAAACATTCAGTACTTC. Translating gives CASTEVGRAEAKNIQYF. This chain uses TRBV28 with TRBJ2-4; 8 nucleotides agree with TRBD2. V trimming: 7 bases; J trimming: 0 bases; junction bases outside the gene matches: 11. This CDR3 is 17 amino acids long. The germline gives CDR1 MDHEN, CDR2 SYDVKM.

The V and J genes are TRBV19 and TRBJ1-3, with 9 bases fitting TRBD1. Trimming cost V 9 bases and J 3 bases; bases outside gene matches: 9. CDR3 size: 15 residues. CDR1 and CDR2 (germline): LNHDA, SQIVND (reference sequence). CDR3 sequence: CASSGTGYFGNTIYF. In nucleotides, the CDR3 is TGTGCCAGCTCCGGGACAGGGTATTTTGGAAACACCATATATTTT.

V gene TRBV10-2 combines with J gene TRBJ2-7; D might be TRBD1 (6 bases). The CDR3 has 13 residues. Germline assignment: CDR1 WSHSY and CDR2 SAAADI. V dropped 7 bases and J dropped 3 bases, with 13 bases sitting between them. The CDR3 DNA reads TGCGCCAGCAACCGGACAGCTGGCTACGAGCAGTACTTC. Protein sequence: CASNRTAGYEQYF.

The chain has TRBV10-3 and TRBJ2-5; 7 positions agree with TRBD2. Losses at the gene ends were 0 bases for V and 3 bases for J; bases not matched to a gene: 1. This CDR3 comprises 14 residues. The germline CDR1 and CDR2 sequences are ENHRY and SYGVKD. CDR3 region: CAISESLAEETQYF. The CDR3 region has the DNA TGTGCCATCAGTGAGTCCCTAGCGGAAGAGACCCAGTACTTC.

This clone has just a few counts. CDR3 region: CASSAAHPGQVRNEQFF. The CDR3 bases are TGTGCCAGCAGCGCCGCCCATCCGGGACAGGTGCGGAATGAGCAGTTCTTC. The chain has TRBV7-8 and TRBJ2-1, with 8 bases fitting TRBD1. V lost 5 bases to trimming and J lost 7 bases; unmatched junction nucleotides: 16. Germline CDR1 and CDR2: SGHVS and FQNEAQ. The CDR3 sequence is 17 residues long.

The chain uses TRBV7-9 and TRBJ2-1; TRBD1 agrees at 7 bases. The CDR3 spans 16 residues. With 1 base clipped from V and 0 bases from J, the junction kept 3 bases outside the gene matches. The germline V gene encodes CDR1 SEHNR and CDR2 FQNEAQ (reference sequence). The CDR3: CASSLDRGSSYNEQFF. The DNA for the CDR3 is TGTGCCAGCAGCTTAGACAGGGGAAGCTCCTACAATGAGCAGTTCTTC.

The genes are TRBV5-1 and TRBJ2-7; TRBD1 might be the D (5 bases). This CDR3 has 15 residues. CDR1 and CDR2 (germline): SGHRS, YFSETQ. With 0 bases removed from V and 3 bases from J, the gap between germline ends came to 13 bases. In DNA, the CDR3 is TGCGCCAGCAGCTTGGAGGCAGGGCCAAACTACGAGCAGTACTTC. The encoded protein is CASSLEAGPNYEQYF.

The chain carries TRBV6-2 or TRBV6-3 and TRBJ2-1, with TRBD1 matching 8 bases. The V gene end was trimmed by 2 bases and the J gene end by 5 bases; junction bases not matched to a gene: 8. This CDR3 is 16 amino acids long. The germline gives CDR1 MNHEY, CDR2 SVGEGT. DNA of the CDR3: TGTGCCAGCAGTTACCTCCCCGGGACAGGCAACAATGAGCAGTTCTTC. Protein sequence: CASSYLPGTGNNEQFF.

The rearrangement links TRBV28 to TRBJ2-7; 7 bases match TRBD2. The germline V gene has CDR1 MDHEN and CDR2 SYDVKM. The V and J ends lost 2 bases and 5 bases, in that order; junction bases with no gene match: 6. The CDR3 runs 14 residues. Written as DNA, the CDR3 is TGTGCCAGCAGTTTAGCGGGAGTGATCCACGAGCAGTACTTC. This codes for CASSLAGVIHEQYF.

This clone has a single count. The J gene is TRBJ1-3, the V gene TRBV6-2 or TRBV6-3; no firm D call. The CDR3 is 15 residues long. V was shortened by 2 bases and J by 0 bases, with 8 bases between the two germline ends. CDR1 and CDR2 (germline): MNHEY, SVGEGT. CDR3 sequence reads: CASSYSRDSGNTIYF. In DNA, the CDR3 is TGTGCCAGCAGTTACAGCCGGGACTCTGGAAACACCATATATTTT.

This chain joins TRBV4-1 and TRBJ2-2; TRBD1 might be the D (6 bases). The CDR3 totals 16 residues. V was pared by 4 bases and J by 3 bases, with 15 bases between. In germline, CDR1 is MGHRA, CDR2 YSYEKL. In DNA, the CDR3 is TGCGCCAGCAGCCTCGATACAGGGTTTTACACCGGGGAGCTGTTTTTT. Its protein product is CASSLDTGFYTGELFF.

The chain uses TRBV6-5 and TRBJ1-2; no definite D call. This CDR3 spans 16 amino acids. Germline CDR1 and CDR2: MNHEY and SVGAGI. Trimming removed 2 bases at V and 4 bases at J, with 17 bases between. The CDR3 protein is CASSYGAGKNLYGYTF. The CDR3 DNA reads as TGTGCCAGCAGTTACGGCGCGGGTAAGAACCTCTATGGCTACACCTTC.

This clone has a single count. This chain connects TRBV7-9 to TRBJ1-4; D remains unclear. The V and J ends lost 2 bases and 4 bases respectively, with 14 bases between them. Germline CDR1 reads SEHNR; CDR2 reads FQNEAQ (reference sequence). There are 16 residues in the CDR3. CDR3 bases: TGTGCCAGCAGCTTATTCGTCGAGGTTAATAATGAAAAACTGTTTTTT. This sequence encodes CASSLFVEVNNEKLFF. The whole variable domain, remainder taken from reference TRBV7-9 and TRBJ1-4, is DTGVSQNPRHKITKRGQNVTFRCDPISEHNRLYWYRQTLGQGPEFLTYFQNEAQLEKSRLLSDRFSAERPKGSFSTLEIQRTEQGDSAMYLCASSLFVEVNNEKLFFGSGTQLSVL.

This clone was found a few times. The sample contains more than one DNA sequence encoding this CDR3. V gene TRBV3-1 (or the pseudogene TRBV3-2) combines with J gene TRBJ2-7; TRBD2 agrees at 15 bases. Trimming at V came to 4 bases and at J to 2 bases, leaving 6 bases not matched to a gene. The germline CDR1 and CDR2 sequences are LGHDT and YNNKEL (reference sequence). The CDR3 runs 17 residues. The CDR3 region is CASSRTSGGASPYEQYF. DNA for the CDR3: TGTGCCAGCAGCCGGACTAGCGGGGGGGCCTCCCCCTACGAGCAGTACTTC.

V usage is TRBV20-1 and J usage is TRBJ1-2, with TRBD1 matching 9 bases. The CDR3 is 16 amino acids. V trimming: 3 bases; J trimming: 7 bases; junction bases outside the gene matches: 15. Germline V CDR1 and CDR2: DFQATT, SNEGSKA (reference sequence). As DNA, the CDR3 is TGCAGTGCTAGTCTCAGAACAGGGGGCTTATTGGGTGGCTACACCTTC. Amino acids: CSASLRTGGLLGGYTF.

The CDR3 nucleotides read TGTGCCATCAGCCCGGGAGTCACCGGGGAGCTGTTTTTT. It encodes CAISPGVTGELFF. V and J are TRBV10-3 and TRBJ2-2, with D possibly being TRBD2 (6 bases). The CDR3 covers 13 residues. The ends were cut back, 6 bases at V and 4 bases at J, with 9 bases in the middle. Germline V gene sequence: CDR1 ENHRY, CDR2 SYGVKD.

A single count supports this clone. This chain joins TRBV27 and TRBJ2-5; D is perhaps TRBD2 (5 bases). CDR1 is MNHEY, CDR2 SMNVEV, per germline (reference sequence). The CDR3 extends over 14 amino acids. V was trimmed by 2 bases and J by 0 bases, leaving 7 bases between them. Here the CDR3 reads CASSLLEDQETQYF. CDR3 sequence (DNA): TGTGCCAGCAGTTTACTGGAGGACCAAGAGACCCAGTACTTC.

The V call is TRBV11-2, the J call TRBJ2-1; a weak D match, TRBD1 (6 bases). The CDR3 length is 17 residues. The ends were cut back, 5 bases at V and 8 bases at J, with 25 bases in the middle. CDR1 and CDR2 from the germline V gene are SGHAT and FQNNGV. The CDR3 DNA sequence: TGTGCCAGCAGCACGCGAGAAGGGGGTGAAGGAGCGTATGAGCAGTTCTTC. Protein product: CASSTREGGEGAYEQFF.

This clone was counted at least ten times. The chain employs TRBV28 and TRBJ2-1; TRBD1 agrees at 9 bases. CDR1 and CDR2 from the germline V gene are MDHEN and SYDVKM. The V and J ends lost 6 bases and 11 bases, in that order; junction bases with no gene match: 11. The CDR3 has 14 amino acids. CDR3 residues: CASRLPGQGGQQFF. CDR3 bases: TGTGCCAGCAGACTGCCGGGACAGGGAGGTCAGCAGTTCTTC. The whole variable domain, filled in from reference TRBV28 and TRBJ2-1, reads DVKVTQSSRYLVKRTGEKVFLECVQDMDHENMFWYRQDPGLGLRLIYFSYDVKMKEKGDIPEGYSVSREKKERFSLILESASTNQTSMYLCASRLPGQGGQQFFGPGTRLTVL.

The CDR3 reads CASSTNRGISYEQYF. For the CDR3, the DNA is TGTGCCAGCAGCACAAACCGCGGGATCTCCTACGAGCAGTACTTC. The V call is TRBV5-4, the J call TRBJ2-7, with D perhaps TRBD2 (6 bases). Germline V lookup: CDR1 SGHNT, CDR2 YYREEE (reference sequence). Trimming took 4 bases from V and 0 from J, leaving 14 bases between them. The CDR3 sequence is 15 residues long.